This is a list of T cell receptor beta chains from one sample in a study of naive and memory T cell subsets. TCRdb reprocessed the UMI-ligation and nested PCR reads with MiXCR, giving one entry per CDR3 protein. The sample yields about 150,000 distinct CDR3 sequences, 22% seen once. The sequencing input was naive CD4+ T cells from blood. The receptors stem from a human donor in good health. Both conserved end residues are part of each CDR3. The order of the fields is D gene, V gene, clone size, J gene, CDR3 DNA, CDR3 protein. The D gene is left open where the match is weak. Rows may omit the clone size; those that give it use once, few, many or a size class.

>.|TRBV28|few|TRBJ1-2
TGTGCCAGCAGACTTAAAACCGGGGGGCTTGGCTACACCTTC
CASRLKTGGLGYTF
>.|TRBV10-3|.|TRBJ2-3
TGTGCCATCGGGCGGGACAGCTGGACAGATACGCAGTATTTT
CAIGRDSWTDTQYF
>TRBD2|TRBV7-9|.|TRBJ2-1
TGTGCCAGCACGACGGGACTAGCAACCTACAATGAGCATTTCTTC
CASTTGLATYNEHFF
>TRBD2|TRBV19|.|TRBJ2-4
TGTGCCAGTAGTACAAGCGGGAGGGGAAACATTCAGTACTTC
CASSTSGRGNIQYF
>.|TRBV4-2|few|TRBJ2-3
TGTGCCAGCAGCCAAGTGGGACCCGAACGAGATACGCAGTATTTT
CASSQVGPERDTQYF
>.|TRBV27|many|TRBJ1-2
TGTGCCAGCAGCCCAAATAACTATAACTATGGCTACACCTTC
CASSPNNYNYGYTF
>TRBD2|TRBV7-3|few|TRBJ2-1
TGTGCCAGCAGCTTAGGTGCGGGAGGGCTGTACAATGAGCAGTTCTTC
CASSLGAGGLYNEQFF
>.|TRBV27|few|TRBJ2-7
TGTGCCAGCAGTATGCCACAGGGAGGGTCCTACGAGCAGTACTTC
CASSMPQGGSYEQYF
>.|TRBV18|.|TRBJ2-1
TGTGCCAGCTCACCGGACGACGGGAGGTTCTTC
CASSPDDGRFF
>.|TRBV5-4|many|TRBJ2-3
TGTGCCAGCAGCCTGGGGGGTACGCAGTATTTT
CASSLGGTQYF
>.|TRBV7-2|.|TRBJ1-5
TGTGCCAGCAGCTTTGGGGGGAGGGCGAGCAATCAGCCCCAGCATTTT
CASSFGGRASNQPQHF
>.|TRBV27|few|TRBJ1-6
TGTGCCAGCAGTAGTGATCCTATCTCGTCCTATAATTCACCCCTCCACTTT
CASSSDPISSYNSPLHF
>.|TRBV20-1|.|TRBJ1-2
TGCAGTGCTAGAGTTCGGGCAGAAACCTATGGCTACACCTTC
CSARVRAETYGYTF
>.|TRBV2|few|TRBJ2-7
TGTGCCAGCACGTCGGGCAGCTCCTACGAGCAGTACTTC
CASTSGSSYEQYF
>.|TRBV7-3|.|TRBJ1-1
TGTGCCAGCAGCTTTGACTGGAACACTGAAGCTTTCTTT
CASSFDWNTEAFF
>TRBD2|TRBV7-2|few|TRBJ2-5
TGTGCCAGCAGCTTAGTAGGATCCCGTGGACTAGCGGGACCCAGCCGTCGAGAGACCCAGTACTTC
CASSLVGSRGLAGPSRRETQYF
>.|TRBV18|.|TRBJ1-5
TGTGCCAGCTCACCCGGGTTGTCTCAGCCCCAGCATTTT
CASSPGLSQPQHF
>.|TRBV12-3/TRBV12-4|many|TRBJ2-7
TGTGCCAGCAGCCCGCAGTCCTACGAGCAGTACTTC
CASSPQSYEQYF
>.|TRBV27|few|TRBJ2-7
TGTGCCAGCAGTTTATATTTCGCAACCATAGGGTACTACGAGCAGTACTTC
CASSLYFATIGYYEQYF
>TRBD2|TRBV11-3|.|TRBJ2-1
TGTGCCAGCAGCTTAGGGGGACTAGCGGGAGCGGGTGAGCAGTTCTTC
CASSLGGLAGAGEQFF
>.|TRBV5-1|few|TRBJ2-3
TGCGCCAGCAGGACCAACACAGATACGCAGTATTTT
CASRTNTDTQYF
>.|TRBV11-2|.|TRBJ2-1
TGTGCCAGCAGCTTAAGGAGGACAAGCTCCTACAATGAGCAGTTCTTC
CASSLRRTSSYNEQFF
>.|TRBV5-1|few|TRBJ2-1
TGCGCCAGCAGCTTGGGGGTAGCCTCCGTCAATGAGCAGTTCTTC
CASSLGVASVNEQFF
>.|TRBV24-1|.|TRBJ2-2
TGTGCCACCAGAGAGGCAGGGATAACCGGGGAGCTGTTTTTT
CATREAGITGELFF
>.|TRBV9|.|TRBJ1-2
TGTGCCAGCAGCGTAGAAGGGGTGCGTGGCTACACCTTC
CASSVEGVRGYTF
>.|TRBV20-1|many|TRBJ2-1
TGCAGTGCTAGTCAAGCCCGACTAGTCTACAATGAGCAGTTCTTC
CSASQARLVYNEQFF
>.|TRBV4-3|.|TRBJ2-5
TGCGCCAGCAGCCAAGTCGGAGGGTCCCAGTACTTC
CASSQVGGSQYF
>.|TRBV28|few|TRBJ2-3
TGTGCCAGTGCTGGTCTCCGGCGGGATACGCAGTATTTT
CASAGLRRDTQYF
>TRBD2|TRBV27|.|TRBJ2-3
TGTGCCAGCAGTTTCCGGACTAGTCCATCCGCTGATACGCAGTATTTT
CASSFRTSPSADTQYF
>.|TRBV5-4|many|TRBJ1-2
TGTGCCAGCAGAGATAGGGTCTATGGCTACACCTTC
CASRDRVYGYTF
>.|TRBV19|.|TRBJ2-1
TGTGCCAGTACGGAGAGGGACCTACAGTTCTTC
CASTERDLQFF
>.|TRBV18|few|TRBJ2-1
TGTGCCAGCTCCTTCTCAAGAGAGGGCCGATCCTACAATGAGCAGTTCTTC
CASSFSREGRSYNEQFF
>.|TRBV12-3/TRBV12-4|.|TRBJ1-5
TGTGCCAGCAGTTTAGACACCGGGACATCCTCGGCCCAGCATTTT
CASSLDTGTSSAQHF
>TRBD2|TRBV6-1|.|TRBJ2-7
TGTGCCAGCAGTGAAAGCGGGAGGGATTACGAGCAGTACTTC
CASSESGRDYEQYF
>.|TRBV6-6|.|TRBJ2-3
TGTGCCAGCAGTCTTTCCCGATTGACGGCAGATACGCAGTATTTT
CASSLSRLTADTQYF
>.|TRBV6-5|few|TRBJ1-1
TGTGCCAGCAGACAGACAGGACTTGTCACTGAAGCTTTCTTT
CASRQTGLVTEAFF
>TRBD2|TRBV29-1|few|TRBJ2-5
TGCAGCGTCCGACTAGCGCCTAAAGAGACCCAGTACTTC
CSVRLAPKETQYF
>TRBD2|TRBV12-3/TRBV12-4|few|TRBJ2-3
TGTGCCAGCAGTTCGGGAAATTGGCGGGAGGGCGCAGATACGCAGTATTTT
CASSSGNWREGADTQYF
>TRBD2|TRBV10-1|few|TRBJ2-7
TGCGCCAGCAGTGTTCTAGCGGGGATTTCGGGAGAGCAGTACTTC
CASSVLAGISGEQYF
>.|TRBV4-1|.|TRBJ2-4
TGCGCCAGCAGCACAACCCGGGGGCAGGACATTCAGTACTTC
CASSTTRGQDIQYF
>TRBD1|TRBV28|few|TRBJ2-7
TGTGCCAGCAGTTCTTTCCCCGGACGGGACAGGGACGAGCAGTACTTC
CASSSFPGRDRDEQYF
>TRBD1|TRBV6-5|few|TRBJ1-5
TGTGCCAGCCGTGGGACAGGGGGCAAGTCCCAGCATTTT
CASRGTGGKSQHF
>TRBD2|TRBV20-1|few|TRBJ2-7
TGCAGTGCTGGACTAGCGGGAGGGCCTCAGTACTTC
CSAGLAGGPQYF